The TCR beta chain described here comes from a study of early T cells in non-severe SARS-CoV-2 infection. Study overall: Unsorted whole blood bulk RNA was sequenced, with unpaired chains.

The CDR3 totals 15 residues. V lost 1 base to trimming and J lost 7 bases, with 17 bases between them. Germline V gene lookup returns CDR1 LGHDT and CDR2 YNNKEL (reference sequence). In this sample, this clonotype turned up many times. Attachment of unique molecular identifiers to individual cDNA molecules was performed. Using its own MiXCR run on the 5' RACE reads, TCRdb lists one record per CDR3 protein. The table has approximately 69,000 distinct CDR3 sequences, about 10% seen once. This sequence originates from an adult who was a healthcare worker with PCR-confirmed SARS-CoV-2 infection or an uninfected control (not recorded which). The chain uses TRBV3-1 and TRBJ2-7; TRBD2 might be the D (7 bases). Sequenced material: whole blood. This CDR3 is CASSQVAGAPLEQYF. The CDR3 nucleotides are TGTGCCAGCAGCCAAGTGGCGGGGGCCCCTTTGGAGCAGTACTTC.